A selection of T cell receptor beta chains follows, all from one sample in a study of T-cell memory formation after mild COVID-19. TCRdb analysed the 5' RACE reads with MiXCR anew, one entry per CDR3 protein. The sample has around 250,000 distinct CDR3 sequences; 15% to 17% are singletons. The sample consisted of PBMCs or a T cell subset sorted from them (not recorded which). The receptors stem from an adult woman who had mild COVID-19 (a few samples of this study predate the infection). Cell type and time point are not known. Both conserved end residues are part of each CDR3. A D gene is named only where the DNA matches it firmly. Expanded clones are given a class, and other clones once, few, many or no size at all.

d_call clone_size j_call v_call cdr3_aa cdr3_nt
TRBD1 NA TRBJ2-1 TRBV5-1 CASSLLQGPPYNEQFF TGCGCCAGCAGCTTATTACAGGGGCCCCCCTACAATGAGCAGTTCTTC
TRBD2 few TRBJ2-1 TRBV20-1 CSATSGRRPNEQFF TGCAGTGCCACTAGCGGGAGACGTCCCAATGAGCAGTTCTTC
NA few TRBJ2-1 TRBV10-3 CAISESEGRVYNEQFF TGTGCCATCAGTGAGTCGGAGGGCAGGGTCTACAATGAGCAGTTCTTC
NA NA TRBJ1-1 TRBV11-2 CASSLGVGEAFF TGTGCCAGCAGCTTAGGGGTCGGCGAAGCTTTCTTT
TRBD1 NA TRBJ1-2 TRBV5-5 CASRTETGVGSGYTF TGTGCCAGCAGAACCGAGACAGGGGTGGGGTCTGGCTACACCTTC
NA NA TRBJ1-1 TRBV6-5 CASGGPTEAFF TGTGCCAGCGGGGGACCGACTGAAGCTTTCTTT
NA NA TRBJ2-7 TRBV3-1 CASSQGSRSYEQYF TGTGCCAGCAGCCAAGGCAGCAGGTCCTACGAGCAGTACTTC
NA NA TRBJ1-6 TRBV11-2 CASSLRGVNSPLHF TGTGCCAGCAGCTTGAGGGGGGTCAATTCACCCCTCCACTTT
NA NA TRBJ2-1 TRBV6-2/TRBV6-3 CASSIISDEQFF TGTGCCAGCAGCATTATATCCGATGAGCAGTTCTTC
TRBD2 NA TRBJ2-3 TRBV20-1 CSAQRTSGRSDTQYF TGCAGTGCGCAACGGACTAGCGGGAGGTCAGATACGCAGTATTTT
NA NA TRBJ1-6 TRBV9 CASSSLSDNSPLHF TGTGCCAGCAGCTCGTTAAGCGATAATTCACCCCTCCACTTT
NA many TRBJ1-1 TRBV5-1 CASSLAAGSNTEAFF TGCGCCAGCAGCTTGGCCGCAGGGTCGAACACTGAAGCTTTCTTT
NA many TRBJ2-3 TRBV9 CASSWKTDSDTQYF TGTGCCAGCAGCTGGAAGACAGATTCAGATACGCAGTATTTT
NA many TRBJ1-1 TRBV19 CASRIYRDTEAFF TGTGCCAGTAGGATATACAGGGACACTGAAGCTTTCTTT
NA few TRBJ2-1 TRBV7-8 CASSLGLPGNEQFF TGTGCCAGCAGCTTAGGGCTTCCTGGGAATGAGCAGTTCTTC
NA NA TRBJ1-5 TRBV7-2 CASSPQAGGGYQPQHF TGTGCCAGCAGCCCTCAGGCGGGTGGAGGGTATCAGCCCCAGCATTTT
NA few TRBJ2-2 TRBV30 CAWSVWQGVGELFF TGTGCCTGGAGTGTCTGGCAGGGCGTTGGGGAGCTGTTTTTT
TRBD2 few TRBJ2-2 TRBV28 CASSRRGLAGGRTGELFF TGTGCCAGCAGCCGCCGGGGACTAGCGGGAGGGCGCACCGGGGAGCTGTTTTTT
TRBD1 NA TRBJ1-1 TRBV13 CASTLRTTGRGTEAFF TGTGCCAGCACCCTTAGGACGACAGGGAGAGGCACTGAAGCTTTCTTT
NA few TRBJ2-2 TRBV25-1 CASSESGRGLTGELFF TGTGCCAGCAGTGAATCCGGTCGGGGTTTGACCGGGGAGCTGTTTTTT
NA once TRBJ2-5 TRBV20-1 CSATVQETQYF TGCAGTGCTACAGTCCAAGAGACCCAGTACTTC
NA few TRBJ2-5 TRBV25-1 CASSPVGGRSAQYF TGTGCCAGCTCCCCCGTGGGGGGTCGGTCGGCCCAGTACTTC
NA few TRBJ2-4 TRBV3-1 CASSQVRGLKNIQYF TGTGCCAGCAGCCAAGTAAGAGGGCTGAAGAACATTCAGTACTTC
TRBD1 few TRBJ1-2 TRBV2 CASRYRGANYGYTF TGTGCCAGCAGGTACAGGGGAGCTAACTATGGCTACACCTTC
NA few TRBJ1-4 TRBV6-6 CASGGRREKLFF TGTGCCAGCGGAGGACGGAGGGAAAAACTGTTTTTT
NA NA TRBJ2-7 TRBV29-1 CSVEDGTYEQYF TGCAGCGTCGAGGACGGCACCTACGAGCAGTACTTC
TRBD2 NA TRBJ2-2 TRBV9 CASSGFSGRYTGELFF TGTGCCAGCAGCGGCTTCAGCGGGAGGTACACCGGGGAGCTGTTTTTT
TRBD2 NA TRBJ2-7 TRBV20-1 CSARETSGVLLEQYF TGCAGTGCTAGAGAGACTAGCGGAGTACTTCTAGAGCAGTACTTC
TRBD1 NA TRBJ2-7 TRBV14 CASRQQGAGEQYF TGTGCCAGCAGGCAACAGGGGGCCGGCGAGCAGTACTTC
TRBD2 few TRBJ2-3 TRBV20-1 CSARSSGGWDTQYF TGCAGTGCTAGATCTAGCGGGGGTTGGGATACGCAGTATTTT
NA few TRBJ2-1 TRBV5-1 CASSGWGDRAGSYNEQFF TGCGCCAGCAGCGGGTGGGGGGATAGAGCGGGCTCCTACAATGAGCAGTTCTTC
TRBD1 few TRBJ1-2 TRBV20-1 CSARAPEQGKISGYTF TGCAGTGCTAGAGCCCCTGAACAGGGGAAAATAAGTGGCTACACCTTC
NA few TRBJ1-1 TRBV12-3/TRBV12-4 CASSFKVRAEAFF TGTGCCAGCAGTTTTAAGGTCCGGGCTGAAGCTTTCTTT
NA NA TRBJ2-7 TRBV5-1 CASSLKGGGSYEQYF TGCGCCAGCAGCTTGAAGGGAGGGGGCTCCTACGAGCAGTACTTC
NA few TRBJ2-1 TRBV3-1 CASSQDHGAYNEQFF TGTGCCAGCAGCCAAGATCACGGAGCCTACAATGAGCAGTTCTTC
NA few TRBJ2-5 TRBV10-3 CAISDPHGVETQYF TGTGCCATCAGTGATCCTCACGGGGTGGAGACCCAGTACTTC
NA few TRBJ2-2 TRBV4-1 CASSQDPAGELFF TGCGCCAGCAGCCAAGACCCCGCCGGGGAGCTGTTTTTT
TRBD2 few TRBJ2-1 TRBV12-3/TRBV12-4 CASRLSAGGSKRLYNEQFF TGTGCCAGCAGGTTGTCAGCGGGAGGTTCCAAGCGTCTTTACAATGAGCAGTTCTTC
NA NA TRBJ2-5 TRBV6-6 CASRNGKAHETQYF TGTGCCAGCCGAAATGGAAAGGCCCACGAGACCCAGTACTTC
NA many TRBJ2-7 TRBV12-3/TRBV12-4 CASTLGGGGPHEQYF TGTGCCAGCACCCTAGGGGGCGGGGGGCCGCACGAGCAGTACTTC
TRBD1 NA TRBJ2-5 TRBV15 CATKPPRGLGETQYF TGTGCCACCAAACCACCCAGGGGGCTGGGGGAGACCCAGTACTTC
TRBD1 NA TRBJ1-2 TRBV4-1 CASSQASLRDSTYGYTF TGCGCCAGCAGCCAAGCGAGTCTCCGGGACAGTACCTATGGCTACACCTTC
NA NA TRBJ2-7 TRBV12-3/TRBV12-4 CASNTGRSYEQYF TGTGCCAGCAATACGGGCAGATCCTACGAGCAGTACTTC
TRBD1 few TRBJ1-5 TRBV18 CASSPRTGRQPQHF TGTGCCAGCTCACCAAGGACAGGGCGGCAGCCCCAGCATTTT
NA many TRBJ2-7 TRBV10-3 CAISESGRSSYEQYF TGTGCCATCAGTGAAAGCGGAAGAAGCTCCTACGAGCAGTACTTC
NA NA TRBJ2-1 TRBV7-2 CASTSGSEYEQFF TGTGCCAGCACCTCCGGGTCGGAGTATGAGCAGTTCTTC
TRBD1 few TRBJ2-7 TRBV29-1 CSVSPGQGNRQYF TGCAGCGTTAGCCCGGGACAGGGCAACCGGCAGTACTTC
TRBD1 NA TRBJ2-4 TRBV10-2 CASNPKTGAKNIQYF TGCGCCAGCAATCCTAAGACAGGGGCCAAAAACATTCAGTACTTC
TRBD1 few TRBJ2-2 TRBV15 CATSRRQGGNTGELFF TGTGCCACCAGCAGAAGACAGGGCGGGAACACCGGGGAGCTGTTTTTT
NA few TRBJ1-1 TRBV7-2 CASSLYTGASTEAFF TGTGCCAGCAGCTTATACACGGGGGCCAGCACTGAAGCTTTCTTT
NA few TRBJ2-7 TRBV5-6 CASSLESLGFGEQYF TGTGCCAGCAGCTTGGAATCGTTAGGGTTTGGCGAGCAGTACTTC
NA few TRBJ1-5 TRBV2 CASLTSFGRVHF TGTGCCAGCCTGACATCTTTTGGCAGGGTACATTTT
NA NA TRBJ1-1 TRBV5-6 CASSLGPGGTEAFF TGTGCCAGCAGCTTGGGCCCTGGTGGGACTGAAGCTTTCTTT
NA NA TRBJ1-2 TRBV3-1 CASSPPWSGARNYGYTF TGTGCCAGCAGCCCTCCTTGGAGCGGGGCTCGGAACTATGGCTACACCTTC
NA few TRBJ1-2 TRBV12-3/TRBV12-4 CASSSGGLHHPGYTF TGTGCCAGCAGTTCCGGGGGACTTCATCACCCGGGCTACACCTTC
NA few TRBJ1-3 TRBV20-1 CSADSGARSGNTIYF TGCAGTGCGGATTCCGGGGCCCGCTCTGGAAACACCATATATTTT
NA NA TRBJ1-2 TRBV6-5 CASRDQVGYTF TGTGCCAGCAGGGACCAGGTCGGCTACACCTTC